This T cell receptor beta chain was obtained from a study of CD8+ T cells in alopecia areata. RNA extraction was followed by reverse transcription into cDNA, which acted as the sequencing template. TCRdb's copy holds only in-frame clones and misses some; the assay was immunoSEQ multiplex PCR. The sample yields 4,300 or so clones, 68% seen once. V trimming: 8 bases; J trimming: 4 bases; junction bases outside the gene matches: 9. Germline V gene data show CDR1 as MNHEY and CDR2 as SVGAGI. The CDR3 consists of 14 residues. Input material: skin. The J gene is TRBJ1-1, the V gene TRBV6-5; 8 positions match TRBD1. The TCR comes from a human donor in good health. The CDR3 DNA is TGTGCCAGCGCCCCCGACAGGGGTGGCACTGAAGCTTTCTTT. Translated: CASAPDRGGTEAFF.